What follows describes a single T cell receptor beta chain. Its antigen is undetermined. Samples of blood were obtained at baseline, on cycle 4 day 1, and on cycle 7 day 1. This sample was taken from a study of OX40 agonist ivuxolimab in advanced cancers. Overall study: Hepatocellular carcinoma, melanoma, renal cell or head and neck cancer was diagnosed in the dose-escalation patients. Study-level findings and limits: At 0.1 to 3.0 mg/kg and by week 6, clonal expansion occurred in CD4+ and CD8+ blood T cells. The study found that CD8+ T cells averaged more expanded clones than CD4+.

Germline CDR1 reads DFQATT; CDR2 reads SNEGSKA (reference sequence). The V and J ends lost 5 bases and 0 bases respectively, with 4 bases between them. The CDR3 has 11 amino acids. Profiling relied on immunoSEQ multiplex PCR, and the TCRdb table lists in-frame clones only, not all of them. The data show 100,000 to 130,000 clones, 91% seen once. This chain joins TRBV20-1 and TRBJ2-5; no definite D call. The sequence was obtained from an adult with an advanced solid tumor such as melanoma, head and neck, liver or kidney cancer. Here the sequenced sample was CD4+ or CD8+ T cells sorted from blood, taken in a trial of the OX40 agonist ivuxolimab. The CDR3 DNA reads TGCAGTGCTTCATACCAAGAGACCCAGTACTTC. This codes for CSASYQETQYF.